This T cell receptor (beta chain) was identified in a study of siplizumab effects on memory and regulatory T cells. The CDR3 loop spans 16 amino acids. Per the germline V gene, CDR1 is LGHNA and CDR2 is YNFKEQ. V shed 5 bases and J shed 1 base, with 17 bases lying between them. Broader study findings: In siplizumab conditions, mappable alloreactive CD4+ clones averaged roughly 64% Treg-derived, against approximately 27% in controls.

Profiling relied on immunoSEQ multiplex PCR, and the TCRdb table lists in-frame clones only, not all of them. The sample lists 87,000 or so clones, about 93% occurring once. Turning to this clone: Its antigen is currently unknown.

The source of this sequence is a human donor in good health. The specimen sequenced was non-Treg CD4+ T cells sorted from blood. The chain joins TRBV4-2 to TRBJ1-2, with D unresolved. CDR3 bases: TGTGCCAGCAGCTGGACCTCAGGAGGACTTAACTATGGCTACACCTTC. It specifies CASSWTSGGLNYGYTF.